This TCR beta chain is drawn from a study of cytotoxic CD8 clonotypes in ibrutinib-treated CLL. TCRdb keeps only in-frame clones here, not all; method: immunoSEQ multiplex PCR. Altogether approximately 190,000 clones are present, roughly 73% being singletons, with the ten largest covering around 10%. The sample holds a few counts of this clone. Per the germline V gene, CDR1 is MNHNY and CDR2 is SVGAGI (reference sequence). Trimming shortened V by 8 bases and J by 15 bases, and 23 bases separated the two germline ends. CDR3 length: 14 residues. The sequencing here drew on PBMCs, taken after 12 months of ibrutinib treatment. The receptor was derived from a human donor with chronic lymphocytic leukemia. J is TRBJ1-6 and V is TRBV6-6; tentative D call: TRBD1 (5 bases). The CDR3 sequence: CASGSGYRRGNLHF. CDR3 nucleotides: TGTGCCAGCGGTTCGGGGTACCGGAGGGGTAACCTCCACTTT.